The present T cell receptor (beta chain) was sequenced within a study of Ad26.COV2.S vaccination and SARS-CoV-2 variants. Study-level information: COV1001, an Ad26.COV2.S trial, supplied this vaccine-arm donor.

TCRdb keeps only in-frame clones here, not all; method: immunoSEQ multiplex PCR. The sample has nearly 400,000 clones, around nine tenths seen once; the top ten hold under 2%. Treatment reported: some 20 received Ad26.COV2.S at low or high dose, single or two shots; roughly five received placebo; per-sample allocation not given. Samples analyzed were those drawn on day 63 after the first vaccine or placebo injection. Within Boston, the person who donated was an adult of 18-55 years. The CDR3 contains 19 residues. CDR1 is LGHDT and CDR2 is YNNKEL in the germline V gene (reference sequence). V shed 0 bases and J 4 bases; nucleotides not matched to a gene: 11. This clone has a single count.

This clonotype originated in a person between 18 and 65 years old who received the Ad26.COV2.S COVID-19 vaccine or a placebo. This sample comprised peripheral blood, obtained in a trial of Ad26.COV2.S vaccine versus placebo. V and J are TRBV3-1 (or the pseudogene TRBV3-2) and TRBJ2-6, with TRBD1 matching over 8 bases. The CDR3 nucleotides read TGTGCCAGCAGCCAAGATCACGCCAGGGGGCGGCCGGGGGCCAACGTCCTGACTTTC. Translating it yields CASSQDHARGRPGANVLTF.